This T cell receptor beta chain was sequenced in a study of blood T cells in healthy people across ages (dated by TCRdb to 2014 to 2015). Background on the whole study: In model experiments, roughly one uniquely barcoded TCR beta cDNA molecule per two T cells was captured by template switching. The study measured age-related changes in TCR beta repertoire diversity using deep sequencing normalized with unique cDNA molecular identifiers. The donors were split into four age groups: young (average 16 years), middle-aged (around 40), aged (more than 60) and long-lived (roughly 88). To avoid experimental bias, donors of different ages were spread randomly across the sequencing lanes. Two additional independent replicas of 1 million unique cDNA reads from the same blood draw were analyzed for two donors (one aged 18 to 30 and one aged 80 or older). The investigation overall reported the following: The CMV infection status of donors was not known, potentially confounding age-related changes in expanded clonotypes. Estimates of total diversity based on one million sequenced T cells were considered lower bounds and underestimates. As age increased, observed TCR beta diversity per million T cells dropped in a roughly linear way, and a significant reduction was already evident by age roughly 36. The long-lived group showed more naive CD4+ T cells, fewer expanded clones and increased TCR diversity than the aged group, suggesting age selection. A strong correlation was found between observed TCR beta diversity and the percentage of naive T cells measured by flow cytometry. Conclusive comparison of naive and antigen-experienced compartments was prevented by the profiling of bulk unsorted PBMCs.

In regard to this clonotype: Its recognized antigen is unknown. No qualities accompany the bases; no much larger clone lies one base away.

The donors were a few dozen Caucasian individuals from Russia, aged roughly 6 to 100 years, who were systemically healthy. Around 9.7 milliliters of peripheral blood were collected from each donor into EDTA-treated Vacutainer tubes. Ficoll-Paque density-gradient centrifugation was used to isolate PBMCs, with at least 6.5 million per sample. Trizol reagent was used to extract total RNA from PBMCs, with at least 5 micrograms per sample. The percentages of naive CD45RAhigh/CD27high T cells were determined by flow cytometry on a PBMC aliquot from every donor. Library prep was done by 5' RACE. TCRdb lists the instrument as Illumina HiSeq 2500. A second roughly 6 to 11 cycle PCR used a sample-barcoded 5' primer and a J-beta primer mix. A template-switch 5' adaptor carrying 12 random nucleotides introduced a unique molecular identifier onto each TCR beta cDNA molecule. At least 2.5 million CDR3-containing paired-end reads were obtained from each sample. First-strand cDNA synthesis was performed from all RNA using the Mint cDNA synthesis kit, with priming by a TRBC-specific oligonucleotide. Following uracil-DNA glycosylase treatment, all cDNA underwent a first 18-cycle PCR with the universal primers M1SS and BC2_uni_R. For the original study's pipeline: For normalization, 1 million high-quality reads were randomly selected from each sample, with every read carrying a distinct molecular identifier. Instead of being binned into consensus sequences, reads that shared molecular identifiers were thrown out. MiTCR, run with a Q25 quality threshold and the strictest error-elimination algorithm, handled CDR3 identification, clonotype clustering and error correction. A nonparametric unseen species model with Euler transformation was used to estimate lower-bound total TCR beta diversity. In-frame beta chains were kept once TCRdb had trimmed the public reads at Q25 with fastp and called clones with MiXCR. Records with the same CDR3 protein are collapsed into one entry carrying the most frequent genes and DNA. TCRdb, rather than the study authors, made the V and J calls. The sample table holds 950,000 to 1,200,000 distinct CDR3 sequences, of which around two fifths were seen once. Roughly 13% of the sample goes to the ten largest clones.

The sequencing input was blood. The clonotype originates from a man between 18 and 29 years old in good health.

The nucleotide sequence reads as follows: TGTGCCAGCAGTTTCGGGGGGGCTGGCTACACCTTC. It translates to CASSFGGAGYTF. The rearrangement combines TRBV12-3 or TRBV12-4 with TRBJ1-2, and perhaps TRBD1 as D gene, on 6 matching bases. The CDR3 runs 12 residues from the cysteine to the phenylalanine. The retained sequence is limited to the CDR3, 36 bases, with the frame set at the first base. Trimming takes 3 bases from V and 7 bases from J, and the germline ends sit 9 bases apart.